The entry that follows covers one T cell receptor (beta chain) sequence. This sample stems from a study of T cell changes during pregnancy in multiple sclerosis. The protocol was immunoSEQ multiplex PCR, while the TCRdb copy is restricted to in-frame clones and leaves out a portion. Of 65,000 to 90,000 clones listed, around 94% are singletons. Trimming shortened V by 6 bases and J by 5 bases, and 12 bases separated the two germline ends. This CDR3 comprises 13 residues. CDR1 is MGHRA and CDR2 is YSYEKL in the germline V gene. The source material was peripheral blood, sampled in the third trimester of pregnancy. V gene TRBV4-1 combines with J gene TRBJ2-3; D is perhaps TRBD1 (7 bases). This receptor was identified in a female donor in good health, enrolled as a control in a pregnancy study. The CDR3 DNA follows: TGCGCCAGCAGTCACCAGGGGGGAGATACGCAGTATTTT. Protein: CASSHQGGDTQYF.